This T cell receptor (beta chain) was identified during a study of blood T cell repertoires in COVID-19 (TCRdb year 2020). General notes on the study: The collaborator samples originated in the United States, Italy and Spain and spanned the acute and convalescent phases of COVID-19. Where available, HLA class I and class II types were obtained from metadata supplied by the sample provider rather than from assay-based typing. The samples were drawn from the first 160 participants of the ongoing ImmuneRACE study and from 1,254 subjects provided by 6 global collaborators. The material from the prospective study consisted of cDNA or gDNA derived from T cells, B-cell-depleted T cells, or PBMCs. A de-identified subject ID, COVID-19 status, age in years and sex were almost always included in the sample metadata. A freely available public database, intended as a resource for researchers studying the immune response to SARS-CoV-2, is where the repertoires were released. Subjects who had been exposed to COVID-19, were actively infected with it, or had recovered from it provided the deeply sampled blood TCRbeta repertoires that made up the dataset. Results the study describes overall, beyond this receptor: The quantity of clinical and demographic metadata differed by source and by participant and was supplied without curation.

Comment on this clone: Its binding antigen is unknown. Base qualities are not recorded, but no much larger clone differs from it by a single base.

TCRbeta CDR3 regions were amplified from genomic DNA using the immunoSEQ Assay, a bias-controlled multiplex PCR. From the authors' description of their analysis: The number of nucleated cells in each sample was estimated by amplification of reference gene primers within the assay. Sequence reads were collapsed and filtered to measure the absolute abundance of every unique TCRbeta CDR3 rearrangement. For each sample, productive Simpson clonality was calculated as the square root of Simpson's diversity index over productive rearrangements. TCRdb's version of the immuneACCESS table is confined to in-frame rearrangements and falls short of the full clone set. An unresolved V gene accounts for under half of the shortfall where checked; the remainder is of unknown origin. V, J and clone size are taken as reported in that table, and D and trimming were inferred from the DNA itself. The sample table lists 150,000 to 200,000 clones, approximately 78% of them with a count of one. Of the sample, about a tenth is held by the ten largest clones.

Whole blood was collected in K2EDTA tubes by collaborating institutions according to the institutions' own protocols. For TCRbeta analysis, collaborator samples were shipped as frozen whole blood, as isolated PBMCs, or as DNA extracted from either sample type. The sample was peripheral blood. The source of this sequence is a human donor in a cohort sampled during active COVID-19.

The CDR3 loop reads CATSPGTSALNEQFF. At the DNA level, the sequence is TGTGCCACCAGTCCCGGGACTAGCGCTCTCAATGAGCAGTTCTTC. This sequence uses TRBV24-1 and TRBJ2-1, and TRBD2 aligns with 10 junction nucleotides. Reading from cysteine to phenylalanine, the CDR3 counts 15 amino acids. The read is trimmed to its CDR3 DNA, 45 bases read in frame from base 1. Here V drops 6 bases and J drops 6 bases, and the junction holds 7 bases not matched to any gene. The CDR1 and CDR2 encoded by the germline V gene are KGHDR and SFDVKD.